Listed here are 6 T cell receptor beta chains from one sample, sequenced in a study of blood T cell repertoires in COVID-19. Assay: immunoSEQ multiplex PCR; the TCRdb copy retains only in-frame clones and omits some. The repertoire holds approximately 190,000 clones, 70% to 90% seen once, with less than 7.5% in the top ten. The sample was peripheral blood. The receptor source for this set is a woman aged 35 to 49 who had recovered from COVID-19.

The chain recombines TRBV24-1 with TRBJ2-2; 9 bases agree with TRBD1. CDR1 is KGHDR and CDR2 is SFDVKD in the germline V gene. J was trimmed by 4 bases and V by 2 bases; bases with no gene match: 7. The CDR3 runs to 17 residues. CDR3 loop: CATSDSPGQGSTGELFF. The CDR3 DNA follows: TGTGCCACCAGTGATTCGCCGGGACAGGGATCCACCGGGGAGCTGTTTTTT.

The chain employs TRBV9 and TRBJ2-2, with D maybe TRBD1 (6 bases). The germline V and J ends were trimmed by 3 bases and 6 bases, with 15 bases remaining between them. CDR3 length equals 15 residues. Germline CDR1 SGDLS, CDR2 YYNGEE. The CDR3 DNA is TGTGCCAGCAGCGCGACTACAGGGTTGCCCGGGGAGCTGTTTTTT. It encodes CASSATTGLPGELFF.

The genes are TRBV7-9 and TRBJ1-2; the D is unclear. CDR1 and CDR2 from the germline V gene are SEHNR and FQNEAQ (reference sequence). V lost 2 bases and J 8 bases, leaving 12 bases between the germline ends. The CDR3 loop spans 13 amino acids. CDR3 nucleotides: TGTGCCAGCAGCTTAATAGCAGCGGAGGGCTACACCTTC. Translating gives CASSLIAAEGYTF.

The V gene is TRBV24-1, the J gene TRBJ2-1; D may be TRBD1 (5 bases). CDR3 length: 13 residues. CDR1 is KGHDR, CDR2 SFDVKD, per germline. V was clipped by 1 base and J by 6 bases, with 6 bases between them. CDR3 loop: CATSDLDSNEQFF. CDR3 coding DNA: TGTGCCACCAGTGATTTAGACAGCAATGAGCAGTTCTTC.

This chain connects TRBV19 to TRBJ2-1; TRBD2 agrees at 10 bases. J was trimmed by 7 bases and V by 3 bases; bases with no gene match: 6. The CDR3 length is 15 residues. The germline gives CDR1 LNHDA, CDR2 SQIVND (reference sequence). The CDR3, as DNA: TGTGCCAGTAGTATCTCAGCGGGAGGGCCTAATGAGCAGTTCTTC. Protein sequence: CASSISAGGPNEQFF.

In its sample, this clone was seen once. The chain links TRBV5-5 to TRBJ1-1, with a tentative D call TRBD1 (5 bases). This CDR3 contains 16 residues. Trimming removed 3 bases from V and 0 bases from J, with 15 bases in between. In germline, CDR1 is SGHKS, CDR2 YYEKEE (reference sequence). The CDR3 DNA follows: TGTGCCAGCAGCTCTCGGTCGGGCAGGGTGAACACTGAAGCTTTCTTT. Amino acids: CASSSRSGRVNTEAFF.